The 5 T cell receptor beta chains reported below all come from one sample, sequenced in a study of T cell responses to AZD1222 COVID-19 vaccine. Sequencing was performed with immunoSEQ multiplex PCR; in TCRdb, only in-frame clones are kept and a portion is missing. This repertoire shows 100,000 to 120,000 clones, about 90% found once; its top ten account for about 15%. The sample here was peripheral blood, taken 28 days after the second AZD1222 dose. The receptor set was obtained from an adult who received the AZD1222 COVID-19 vaccine.

The chain combines TRBV18 with TRBJ1-2; tentatively, D is TRBD1 (5 bases). Germline V gene lookup returns CDR1 KGHSH and CDR2 LQKENI. This CDR3 has 16 amino acids. The V and J ends lost 6 bases and 9 bases respectively, with 26 bases between them. CDR3 DNA sequence: TGTGCCAGCTCCCAAGCAGGCAGTCGGGACCGCTTTCGCTACACCTTC. The encoded protein is CASSQAGSRDRFRYTF.

The chain is built from TRBV24-1 and TRBJ1-5, with D unresolved. Germline CDR1 is KGHDR and CDR2 is SFDVKD. CDR3 length: 13 residues. The germline V and J ends were trimmed by 4 bases and 2 bases, with 5 bases remaining between them. CDR3 residues: CATSEEGNQPQHF. As DNA, the CDR3 is TGTGCCACCAGTGAAGAGGGCAATCAGCCCCAGCATTTT.

This rearrangement joins TRBV4-2 to TRBJ2-7, with 7 bases matching TRBD1. Trimming removed 0 bases from V and 2 bases from J; junction bases left unmatched: 7. The germline V gene encodes CDR1 LGHNA and CDR2 YNFKEQ. CDR3 length equals 16 residues. The CDR3 nucleotides read TGTGCCAGCAGCCAAGATTTAAGGGGGCTGACCTACGAGCAGTACTTC. Its protein product is CASSQDLRGLTYEQYF.

The chain employs TRBV19 and TRBJ2-7, with 8 bases fitting TRBD2. This CDR3 region has 15 residues. CDR1 is LNHDA, CDR2 SQIVND, per germline (reference sequence). V trimming: 9 bases; J trimming: 0 bases; junction bases outside the gene matches: 10. The CDR3 sequence: CASSGGVLSSYEQYF. CDR3 nucleotides: TGTGCCAGCTCGGGGGGGGTCTTGAGCTCCTACGAGCAGTACTTC.

This rearrangement joins TRBV5-1 to TRBJ2-1; the match to TRBD2 covers 12 bases. The trim removed 1 base at V and 5 bases at J, leaving 13 bases unmatched. The CDR3 contains 19 residues. Germline V gene sequence: CDR1 SGHRS, CDR2 YFSETQ. CDR3 loop: CASSLPPGGLAGGNNEQFF. The CDR3 DNA follows: TGCGCCAGCAGCTTGCCTCCAGGCGGGCTAGCGGGGGGGAACAATGAGCAGTTCTTC.